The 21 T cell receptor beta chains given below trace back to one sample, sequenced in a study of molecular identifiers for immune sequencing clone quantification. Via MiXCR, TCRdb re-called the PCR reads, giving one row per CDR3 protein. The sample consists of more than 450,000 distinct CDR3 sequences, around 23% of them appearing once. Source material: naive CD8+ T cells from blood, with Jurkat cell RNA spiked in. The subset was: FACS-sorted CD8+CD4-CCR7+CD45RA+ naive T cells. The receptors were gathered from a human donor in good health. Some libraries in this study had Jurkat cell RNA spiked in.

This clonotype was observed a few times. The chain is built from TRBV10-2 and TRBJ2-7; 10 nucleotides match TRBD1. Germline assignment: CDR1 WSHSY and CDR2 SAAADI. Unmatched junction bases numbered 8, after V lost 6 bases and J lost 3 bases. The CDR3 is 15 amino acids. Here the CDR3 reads CASREGTGVLYEQYF. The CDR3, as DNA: TGCGCCAGCAGGGAGGGGACAGGGGTACTCTACGAGCAGTACTTC.

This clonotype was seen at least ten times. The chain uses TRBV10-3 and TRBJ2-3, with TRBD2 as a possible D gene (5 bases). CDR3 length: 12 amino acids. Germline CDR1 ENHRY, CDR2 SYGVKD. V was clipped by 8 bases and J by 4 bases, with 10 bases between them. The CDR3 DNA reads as TGTGCCATCGGGTTGGAGGCAGATACGCAGTATTTT. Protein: CAIGLEADTQYF.

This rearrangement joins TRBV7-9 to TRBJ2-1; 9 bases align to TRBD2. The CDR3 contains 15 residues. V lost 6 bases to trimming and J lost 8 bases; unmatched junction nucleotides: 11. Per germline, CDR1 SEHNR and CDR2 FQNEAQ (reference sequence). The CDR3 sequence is CASSHSGSVPDEQFF. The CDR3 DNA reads TGTGCCAGCAGTCATAGCGGGAGCGTTCCGGATGAGCAGTTCTTC.

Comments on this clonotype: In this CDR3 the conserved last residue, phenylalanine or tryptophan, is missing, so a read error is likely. CDR3 DNA: TGCAGCGATTCCGGACAGGGGAGTGATACGCAGTATTCT. Translation: CSDSGQGSDTQYS. J is TRBJ2-3 and V is TRBV29-1; 9 nucleotides line up with TRBD1. V was clipped by 7 bases and J by 6 bases; unmatched bases: 8. This CDR3 comprises 13 residues. In germline, CDR1 is SQVTM, CDR2 ANQGSEA.

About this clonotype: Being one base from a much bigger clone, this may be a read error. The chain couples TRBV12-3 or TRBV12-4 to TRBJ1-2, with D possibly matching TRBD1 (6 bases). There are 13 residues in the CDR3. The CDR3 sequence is CASNNGGANGHTF. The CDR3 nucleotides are TGTGCCAGCAATAACGGGGGGGCCAATGGCCACACCTTC.

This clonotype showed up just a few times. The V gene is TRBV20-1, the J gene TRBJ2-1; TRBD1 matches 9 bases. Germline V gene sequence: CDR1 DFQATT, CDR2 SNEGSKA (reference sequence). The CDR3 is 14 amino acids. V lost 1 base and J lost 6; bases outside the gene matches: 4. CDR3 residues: CSARGDRVINEQFF. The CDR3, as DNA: TGCAGTGCTAGAGGGGACAGGGTTATCAATGAGCAGTTCTTC.

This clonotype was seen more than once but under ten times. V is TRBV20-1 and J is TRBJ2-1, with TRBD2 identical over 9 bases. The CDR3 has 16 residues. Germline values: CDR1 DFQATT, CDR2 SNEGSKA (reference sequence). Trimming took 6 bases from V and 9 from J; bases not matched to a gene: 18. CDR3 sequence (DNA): TGCAGTGCGCTAATTCGAAGCGGGGGGTGGGGCAGTGAGCAGTTCTTC. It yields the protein CSALIRSGGWGSEQFF.

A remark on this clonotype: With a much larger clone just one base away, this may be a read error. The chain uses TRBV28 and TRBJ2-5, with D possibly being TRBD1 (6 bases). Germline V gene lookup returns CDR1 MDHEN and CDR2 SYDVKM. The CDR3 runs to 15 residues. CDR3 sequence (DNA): TGTGCCAGCAGGGACAGAGGGTATCGTGAAGAGGCCCAGTACTTC. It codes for CASRDRGYREEAQYF. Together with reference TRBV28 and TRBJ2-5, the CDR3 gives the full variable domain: DVKVTQSSRYLVKRTGEKVFLECVQDMDHENMFWYRQDPGLGLRLIYFSYDVKMKEKGDIPEGYSVSREKKERFSLILESASTNQTSMYLCASRDRGYREEAQYFGPGTRLLVL.

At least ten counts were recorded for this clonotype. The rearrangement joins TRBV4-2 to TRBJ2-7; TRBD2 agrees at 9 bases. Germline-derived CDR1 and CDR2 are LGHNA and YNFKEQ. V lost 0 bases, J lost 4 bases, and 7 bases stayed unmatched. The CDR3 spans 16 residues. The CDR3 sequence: CASSQDGPSGTYEQYF. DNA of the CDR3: TGTGCCAGCAGCCAAGATGGGCCTAGCGGGACGTACGAGCAGTACTTC.

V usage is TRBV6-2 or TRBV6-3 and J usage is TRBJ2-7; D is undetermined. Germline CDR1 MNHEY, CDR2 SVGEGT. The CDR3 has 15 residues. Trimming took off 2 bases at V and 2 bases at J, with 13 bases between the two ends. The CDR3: CASSYAETTPYEQYF. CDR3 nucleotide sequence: TGTGCCAGCAGTTACGCTGAGACAACCCCCTACGAGCAGTACTTC.

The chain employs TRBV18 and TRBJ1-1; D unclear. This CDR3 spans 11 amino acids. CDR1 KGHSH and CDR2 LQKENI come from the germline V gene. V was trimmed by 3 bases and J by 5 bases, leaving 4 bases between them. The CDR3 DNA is TGTGCCAGCTCACCCGTAACTGAAGCTTTCTTT. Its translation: CASSPVTEAFF.

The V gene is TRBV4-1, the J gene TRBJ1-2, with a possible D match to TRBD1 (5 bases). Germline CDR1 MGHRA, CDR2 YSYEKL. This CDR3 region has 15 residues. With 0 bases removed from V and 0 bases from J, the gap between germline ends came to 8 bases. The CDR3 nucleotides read TGCGCCAGCAGCCAAGAGTCAGGGTCTAACTATGGCTACACCTTC. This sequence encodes CASSQESGSNYGYTF.

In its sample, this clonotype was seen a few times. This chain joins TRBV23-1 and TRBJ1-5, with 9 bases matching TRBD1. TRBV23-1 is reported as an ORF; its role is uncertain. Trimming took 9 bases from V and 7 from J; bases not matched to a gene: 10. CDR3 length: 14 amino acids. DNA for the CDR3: TGCGCCAGGGAACAGGGGGCGGCTGACCAGCCCCAGCATTTT. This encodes CAREQGAADQPQHF.

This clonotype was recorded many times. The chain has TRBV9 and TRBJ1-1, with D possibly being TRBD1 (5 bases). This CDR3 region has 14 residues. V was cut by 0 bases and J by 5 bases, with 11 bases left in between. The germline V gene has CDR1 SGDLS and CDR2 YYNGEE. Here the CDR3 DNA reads TGTGCCAGCAGCGTAGATGAGGGGCTTACTGAAGCTTTCTTT. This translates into CASSVDEGLTEAFF. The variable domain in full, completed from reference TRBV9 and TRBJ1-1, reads DSGVTQTPKHLITATGQRVTLRCSPRSGDLSVYWYQQSLDQGLQFLIQYYNGEERAKGNILERFSAQQFPDLHSELNLSSLELGDSALYFCASSVDEGLTEAFFGQGTRLTVV.

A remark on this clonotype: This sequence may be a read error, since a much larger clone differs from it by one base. Here the CDR3 DNA reads TGTGCCAGCAGCCCCAGCAGGGACAGGGGGAAGACCGGGGAGCTGGTTTTT. Protein: CASSPSRDRGKTGELVF. The chain has TRBV7-6 and TRBJ2-2; 11 positions match TRBD1. The CDR3 has 17 amino acids. Germline V gene lookup returns CDR1 SGHVS and CDR2 FNYEAQ.

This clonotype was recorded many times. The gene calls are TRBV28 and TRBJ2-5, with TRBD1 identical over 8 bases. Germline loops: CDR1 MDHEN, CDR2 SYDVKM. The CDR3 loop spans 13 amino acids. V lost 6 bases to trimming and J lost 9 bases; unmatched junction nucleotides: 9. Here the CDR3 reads CASSPDREAAQYF. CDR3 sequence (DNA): TGTGCCAGCAGCCCGGACAGGGAGGCGGCCCAGTACTTC.

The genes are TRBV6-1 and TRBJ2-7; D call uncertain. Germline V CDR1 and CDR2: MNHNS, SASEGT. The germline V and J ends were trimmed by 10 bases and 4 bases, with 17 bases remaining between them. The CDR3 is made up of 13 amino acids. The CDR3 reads CATFLVGNYEQYF. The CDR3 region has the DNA TGTGCCACTTTCCTGGTAGGGAATTACGAGCAGTACTTC.

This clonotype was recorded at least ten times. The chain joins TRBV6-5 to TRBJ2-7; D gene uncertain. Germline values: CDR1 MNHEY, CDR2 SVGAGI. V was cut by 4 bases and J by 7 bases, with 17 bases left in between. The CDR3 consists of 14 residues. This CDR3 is CASSSGLGSWEQYF. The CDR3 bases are TGTGCCAGCAGTTCCGGGCTGGGCTCTTGGGAGCAGTACTTC.

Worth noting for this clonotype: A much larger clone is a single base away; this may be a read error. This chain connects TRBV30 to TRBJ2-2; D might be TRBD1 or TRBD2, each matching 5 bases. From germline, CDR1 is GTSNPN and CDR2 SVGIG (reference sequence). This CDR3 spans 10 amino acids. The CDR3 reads CAWGTGELVF. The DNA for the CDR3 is TGTGCCTGGGGGACCGGGGAGCTGGTTTTT.

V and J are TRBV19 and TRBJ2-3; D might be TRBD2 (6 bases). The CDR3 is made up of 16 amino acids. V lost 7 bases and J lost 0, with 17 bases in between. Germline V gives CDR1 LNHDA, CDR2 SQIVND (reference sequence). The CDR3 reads CASMPYTRGSTDTQYF. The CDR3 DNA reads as TGTGCCAGTATGCCCTATACCCGGGGGAGCACAGATACGCAGTATTTT.

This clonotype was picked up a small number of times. CDR3 DNA: TGTGCCACCGGCCCCGGGACAGCCTCCTACGAGCAGTACTTC. Translated, it gives CATGPGTASYEQYF. The V call is TRBV6-2 or TRBV6-3, the J call TRBJ2-7; TRBD1 matches 7 bases. V trimming: 10 bases; J trimming: 0 bases; junction bases outside the gene matches: 9. Germline V gene data show CDR1 as MNHEY and CDR2 as SVGEGT. The CDR3 sequence is 14 residues long.